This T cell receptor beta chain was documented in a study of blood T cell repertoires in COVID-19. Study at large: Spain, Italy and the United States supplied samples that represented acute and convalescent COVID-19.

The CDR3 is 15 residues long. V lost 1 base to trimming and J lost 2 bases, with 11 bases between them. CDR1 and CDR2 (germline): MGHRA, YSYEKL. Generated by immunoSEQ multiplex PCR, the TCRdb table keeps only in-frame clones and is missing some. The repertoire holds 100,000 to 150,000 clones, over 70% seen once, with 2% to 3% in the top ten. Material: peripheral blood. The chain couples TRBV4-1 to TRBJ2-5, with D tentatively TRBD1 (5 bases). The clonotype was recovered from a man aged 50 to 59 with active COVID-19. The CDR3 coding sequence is TGCGCCAGCAGCCAAGGTCCCAGGGTTCAAGAGACCCAGTACTTC. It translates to CASSQGPRVQETQYF.